The 10 T cell receptor beta chains below all came from one sample that was sequenced in a study of blood T cell repertoires in COVID-19. Libraries were prepared by immunoSEQ multiplex PCR; TCRdb keeps only in-frame clonotypes and omits some of them. The data show 46,000 or so clones, with approximately 83% seen just once and approximately 33% held by the top ten. Sequences were obtained from peripheral blood. The receptors originated from a woman over 75 with COVID-19, enrolled during active disease.

This chain links TRBV6-5 with TRBJ1-1, with D possibly TRBD1 on 5 matching bases. This CDR3 has 13 amino acids. The germline gives CDR1 MNHEY, CDR2 SVGAGI. Trimming pared 8 bases from V and 8 bases from J, leaving 18 bases between. CDR3 amino acids: CASRREGVREAFF. The CDR3 DNA sequence: TGTGCCAGCCGGAGGGAAGGGGTGAGGGAAGCTTTCTTT.

The V gene is TRBV3-1 (or the pseudogene TRBV3-2), the J gene TRBJ2-1; TRBD2 agrees at 9 bases. This CDR3 contains 15 residues. Germline-derived CDR1 and CDR2 are LGHDT and YNNKEL (reference sequence). V trimming: 4 bases; J trimming: 3 bases; junction bases outside the gene matches: 4. The CDR3 spells CASSPGLASYNEQFF. CDR3 sequence (DNA): TGTGCCAGCAGCCCCGGACTAGCGAGCTACAATGAGCAGTTCTTC.

The V gene is TRBV5-1, the J gene TRBJ2-3; 7 bases agree with TRBD2. Germline V gives CDR1 SGHRS, CDR2 YFSETQ. The CDR3 is 14 residues long. After removal of 0 bases from V and 2 bases from J, the junction contained 0 bases not matched to a gene. CDR3 bases: TGCGCCAGCAGCTTGGAGCGGGACACAGATACGCAGTATTTT. Amino acid sequence: CASSLERDTDTQYF.

This clone has more than one count but fewer than ten. This chain links TRBV10-3 with TRBJ2-7; 8 positions match TRBD1. The V gene's germline CDR1 is ENHRY and CDR2 SYGVKD. V dropped 10 bases and J dropped 2; count of bases not matched to a gene: 10. The CDR3 consists of 14 residues. In nucleotides, the CDR3 is TGTGCCACCGGCAGGGGGCGTTCAGCCTACGAGCAGTACTTC. It yields the protein CATGRGRSAYEQYF.

This chain links TRBV10-3 with TRBJ2-1; 11 bases align to TRBD2. This CDR3 is 15 amino acids long. V was pared by 7 bases and J by 5 bases, with 7 bases of the junction left unmatched. Looked up from germline, CDR1 is ENHRY and CDR2 is SYGVKD. The CDR3 region has the DNA TGTGCCATCAAATATACTAGCGGGGGTAACAATGAGCAGTTCTTC. Translation gives CAIKYTSGGNNEQFF.

V gene TRBV6-6 combines with J gene TRBJ1-6; D is perhaps TRBD1 (5 bases). V shed 10 bases and J shed 3 bases, with 16 bases lying between them. The germline V gene encodes CDR1 MNHNY and CDR2 SVGAGI (reference sequence). The CDR3 is 15 residues long. The CDR3 DNA follows: TGTGCCACCCAACTAACACAGGTCTATAATTCACCCCTCCACTTT. It is translated as CATQLTQVYNSPLHF.

The chain is built from TRBV7-2 and TRBJ2-1; 10 bases are a match to TRBD2. The CDR3 is made up of 18 amino acids. With 3 bases clipped from V and 12 bases from J, the junction kept 20 bases outside the gene matches. CDR1 SGHTA and CDR2 FQGNSA come from the germline V gene. CDR3 sequence (DNA): TGTGCCAGCAGCTTCTTAGCGGGAGGTACGGGATTCCCACACGGGCAGTTCTTC. This encodes CASSFLAGGTGFPHGQFF.

The CDR3 DNA reads as TGTGCCAGCAGCGACCTCCCCGGGGGGGCGGACACAGATACGCAGTATTTT. Protein product: CASSDLPGGADTDTQYF. The V and J genes are TRBV9 and TRBJ2-3, with TRBD2 matching 8 bases. CDR1 is SGDLS, CDR2 YYNGEE, per germline. The CDR3 runs 17 residues. Trimming at V came to 3 bases and at J to 2 bases, leaving 11 bases not matched to a gene.

The rearrangement links TRBV9 to TRBJ1-5, with TRBD1 matching over 8 bases. This CDR3 contains 15 residues. In germline, CDR1 is SGDLS, CDR2 YYNGEE. The ends lost 0 bases at V and 7 bases at J; junction bases unmatched: 6. CDR3 sequence: CASSVGQGQNQPQHF. CDR3 DNA sequence: TGTGCCAGCAGCGTAGGACAGGGGCAAAACCAGCCCCAGCATTTT. Combining the CDR3 with reference TRBV9 and TRBJ1-5 gives the whole variable domain DSGVTQTPKHLITATGQRVTLRCSPRSGDLSVYWYQQSLDQGLQFLIQYYNGEERAKGNILERFSAQQFPDLHSELNLSSLELGDSALYFCASSVGQGQNQPQHFGDGTRLSIL.

The chain has TRBV5-1 and TRBJ2-2, with D possibly matching TRBD2 (7 bases). V was shortened by 4 bases and J by 2 bases, with 15 bases between the two germline ends. CDR3 size: 16 residues. Germline CDR1 and CDR2: SGHRS and YFSETQ. As DNA, the CDR3 is TGCGCCAGCAGCCAGGGGACTAATACCAACACCGGGGAGCTGTTTTTT. Its protein product is CASSQGTNTNTGELFF.